Each of the 11 T cell receptor beta chains below was sequenced from the same sample in a study of T cells in Graves' hyperthyroidism and ophthalmopathy. RNA transcripts gave rise to amplified TCR beta CDR3 regions. TCR CDR3 regions were first amplified by RT-PCR with HTBI primers. TCRdb re-called the multiplex PCR reads with MiXCR, one entry per CDR3 protein. The data hold about 500,000 distinct CDR3 sequences, with roughly a sixth observed a single time. Source material: blood. These receptors were collected from a woman aged 18-30 years with Graves' ophthalmopathy.

This clonotype was seen many times. The rearrangement joins TRBV28 to TRBJ2-1; D gene ambiguous. Germline CDR1 MDHEN, CDR2 SYDVKM. The V end was cut by 3 bases, the J end by 2 bases, with 14 bases between. The CDR3 runs 16 residues. CDR3 bases: TGTGCCAGCAGTTTTAAAGGGTGGTTAACCTACAATGAGCAGTTCTTC. Translated: CASSFKGWLTYNEQFF.

This clonotype was observed at least ten times. V gene TRBV7-8 combines with J gene TRBJ1-1, with 7 nucleotides matching TRBD1. In germline, CDR1 is SGHVS, CDR2 FQNEAQ. The CDR3 is 15 amino acids. The junction had 10 bases not matched to a gene; V was cut back by 2 bases and J by 7 bases. CDR3 bases: TGTGCCAGCAGCTTAACCCCCCAGGGGGATTATGAAGCTTTCTTT. Protein sequence: CASSLTPQGDYEAFF.

This clonotype was seen many times. This rearrangement joins TRBV24-1 to TRBJ1-2, with D hard to call. Germline assignment: CDR1 KGHDR and CDR2 SFDVKD. The CDR3 totals 13 residues. V gave up 2 bases and J gave up 6 bases, with 9 bases separating them. The CDR3 loop reads CATSDSKTDGYTF. The CDR3 DNA follows: TGTGCCACCAGTGATTCCAAGACGGATGGCTACACCTTC.

This clonotype was detected many times. CDR3 amino acids: CASSRSLGAWGVNYEQYF. The DNA for the CDR3 is TGTGCCAGCAGCCGATCGTTAGGGGCTTGGGGGGTTAACTACGAGCAGTACTTC. The chain links TRBV7-2 to TRBJ2-7; D is possibly TRBD2 (6 bases). Trimming left V 5 bases short and J 3 bases short, with 26 bases between. Per the germline V gene, CDR1 is SGHTA and CDR2 is FQGNSA. The CDR3 contains 18 residues.

In this sample, this clonotype turned up many times. The chain is built from TRBV5-1 and TRBJ1-5, with 7 bases matching TRBD1. The CDR3 runs to 15 residues. V lost 0 bases and J lost 5; bases outside the gene matches: 5. Germline lookup yields CDR1 SGHRS and CDR2 YFSETQ. The CDR3 is CASSLGDRDDQPQHF. The CDR3, as DNA: TGCGCCAGCAGCTTGGGAGACAGGGATGATCAGCCCCAGCATTTT.

The chain combines TRBV9 with TRBJ2-3, with D perhaps TRBD2 (5 bases). The V end was cut by 0 bases, the J end by 2 bases, with 10 bases between. Germline V gives CDR1 SGDLS, CDR2 YYNGEE. CDR3 length equals 15 residues. This CDR3 reads CASSVGAEYTDTQYF. The CDR3 nucleotides read TGTGCCAGCAGCGTAGGAGCGGAGTACACAGATACGCAGTATTTT.

This clonotype was detected ten times or more. V and J are TRBV24-1 and TRBJ1-2, with no clear D. Trimming pared 5 bases from V and 3 bases from J, leaving 12 bases between. The CDR3 is 14 amino acids. In germline, CDR1 is KGHDR, CDR2 SFDVKD. CDR3 sequence reads: CATSGREFDYGYTF. The CDR3, as DNA: TGTGCCACCAGTGGGAGGGAATTTGACTATGGCTACACCTTC.

This clonotype was detected ten times or more. The chain links TRBV3-1 to TRBJ2-3; D is undetermined. In germline, CDR1 is LGHDT, CDR2 YNNKEL (reference sequence). This CDR3 comprises 17 residues. V was trimmed by 0 bases and J by 5 bases, leaving 18 bases between them. Here the CDR3 reads CASSQDPWHYRGDTQYF. The DNA of the CDR3 is TGTGCCAGCAGCCAAGATCCTTGGCATTACCGAGGAGATACGCAGTATTTT.

This clonotype has at least ten counts. For the CDR3, the DNA is TGTGCCAGCAATGGTGGAAGGGACGATACGCAGTATTTT. It encodes CASNGGRDDTQYF. The chain uses TRBV12-3 or TRBV12-4 and TRBJ2-3, with D perhaps given as TRBD1 or TRBD2 (5 bases each). The CDR3 has 13 residues. Trimming pared 7 bases from V and 6 bases from J, leaving 14 bases between.

This clonotype was counted at least ten times. The chain employs TRBV7-9 and TRBJ2-1; unclear D gene. Trimming cost V 2 bases and J 2 bases, with 7 bases left between them. This CDR3 has 14 amino acids. Germline-derived CDR1 and CDR2 are SEHNR and FQNEAQ (reference sequence). The CDR3 spells CASSLPSTYNEQFF. CDR3 DNA: TGTGCCAGCAGCTTACCCTCGACCTACAATGAGCAGTTCTTC.

There are many counts of this clonotype. The chain combines TRBV27 with TRBJ1-6, with 9 positions matching TRBD1. CDR1 is MNHEY and CDR2 is SMNVEV in the germline V gene (reference sequence). V lost 7 bases to trimming and J lost 13 bases; unmatched junction nucleotides: 11. The CDR3 sequence is 14 residues long. CDR3 protein: CASMNGQGMQPLHF. The CDR3, as DNA: TGTGCCAGCATGAACGGACAGGGGATGCAGCCCCTCCACTTT.